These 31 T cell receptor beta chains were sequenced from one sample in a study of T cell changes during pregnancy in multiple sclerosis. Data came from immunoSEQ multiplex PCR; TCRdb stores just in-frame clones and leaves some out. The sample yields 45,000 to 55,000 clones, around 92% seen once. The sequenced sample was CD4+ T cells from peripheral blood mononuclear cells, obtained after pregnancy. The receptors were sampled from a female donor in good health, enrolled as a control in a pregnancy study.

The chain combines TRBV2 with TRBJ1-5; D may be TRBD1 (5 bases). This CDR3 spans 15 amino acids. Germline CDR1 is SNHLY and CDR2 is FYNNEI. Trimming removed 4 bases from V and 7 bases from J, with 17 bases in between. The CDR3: CASSGSPRAGQPQHF. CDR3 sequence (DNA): TGTGCCAGCAGTGGGTCGCCCAGGGCCGGGCAGCCCCAGCATTTT.

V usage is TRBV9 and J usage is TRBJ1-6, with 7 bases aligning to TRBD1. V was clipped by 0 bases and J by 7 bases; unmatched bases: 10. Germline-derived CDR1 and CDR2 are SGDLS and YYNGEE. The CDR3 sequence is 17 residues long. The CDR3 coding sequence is TGTGCCAGCAGCGTAGAAGGGGGCCTCTCTCCCAATTCACCCCTCCACTTT. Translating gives CASSVEGGLSPNSPLHF.

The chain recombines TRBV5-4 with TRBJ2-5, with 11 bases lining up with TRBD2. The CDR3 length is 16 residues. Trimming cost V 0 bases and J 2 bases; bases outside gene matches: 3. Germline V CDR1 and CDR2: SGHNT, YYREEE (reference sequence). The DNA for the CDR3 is TGTGCCAGCAGCTTGGGTGCTAGCGGGGGGCAAGAGACCCAGTACTTC. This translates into CASSLGASGGQETQYF.

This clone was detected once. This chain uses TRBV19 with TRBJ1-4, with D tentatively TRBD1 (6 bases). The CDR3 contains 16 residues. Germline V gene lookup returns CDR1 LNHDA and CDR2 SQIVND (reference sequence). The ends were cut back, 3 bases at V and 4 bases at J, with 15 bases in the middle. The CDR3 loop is CASSIQQGLNNEKLFF. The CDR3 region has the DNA TGTGCCAGTAGTATCCAACAGGGCCTAAATAATGAAAAACTGTTTTTT.

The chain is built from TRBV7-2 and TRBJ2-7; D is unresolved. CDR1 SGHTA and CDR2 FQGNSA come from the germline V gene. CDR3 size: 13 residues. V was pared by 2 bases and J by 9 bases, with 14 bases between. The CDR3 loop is CASSLLESRGQYF. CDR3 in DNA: TGTGCCAGCAGCTTATTAGAATCCCGCGGGCAGTACTTC.

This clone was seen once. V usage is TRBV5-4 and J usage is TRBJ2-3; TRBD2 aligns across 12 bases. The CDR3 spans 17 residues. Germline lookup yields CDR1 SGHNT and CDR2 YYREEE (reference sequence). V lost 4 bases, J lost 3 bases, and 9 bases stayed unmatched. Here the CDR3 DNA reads TGTGCCAGCAGCCCCGCCCCACTAGCGGGGGGAACAGATACGCAGTATTTT. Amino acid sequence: CASSPAPLAGGTDTQYF.

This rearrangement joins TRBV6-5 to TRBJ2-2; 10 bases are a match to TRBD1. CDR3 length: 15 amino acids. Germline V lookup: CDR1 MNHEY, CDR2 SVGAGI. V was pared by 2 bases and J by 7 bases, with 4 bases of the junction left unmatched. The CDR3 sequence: CASSYGTGADGELFF. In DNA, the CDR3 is TGTGCCAGCAGTTACGGGACAGGGGCGGACGGGGAGCTGTTTTTT.

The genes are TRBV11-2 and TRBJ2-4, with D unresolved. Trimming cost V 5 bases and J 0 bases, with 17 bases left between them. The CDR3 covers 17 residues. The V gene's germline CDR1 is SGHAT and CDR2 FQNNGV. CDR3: CASSRTGGLLAKNIQYF. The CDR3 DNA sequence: TGTGCCAGCAGCAGAACCGGCGGCCTGCTAGCCAAAAACATTCAGTACTTC.

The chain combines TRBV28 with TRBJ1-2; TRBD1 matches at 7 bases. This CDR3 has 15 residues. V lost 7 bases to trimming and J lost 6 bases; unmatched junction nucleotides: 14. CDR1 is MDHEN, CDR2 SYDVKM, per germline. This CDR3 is CASTPPRGLSDGYTF. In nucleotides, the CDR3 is TGTGCCAGCACCCCACCTAGGGGGCTTAGCGATGGCTACACCTTC.

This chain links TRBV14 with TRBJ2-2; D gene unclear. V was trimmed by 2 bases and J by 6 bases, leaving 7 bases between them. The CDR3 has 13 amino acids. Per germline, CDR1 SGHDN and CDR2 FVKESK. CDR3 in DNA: TGTGCCAGCAGCCAACCAGGATCCGGGGAGCTGTTTTTT. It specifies CASSQPGSGELFF.

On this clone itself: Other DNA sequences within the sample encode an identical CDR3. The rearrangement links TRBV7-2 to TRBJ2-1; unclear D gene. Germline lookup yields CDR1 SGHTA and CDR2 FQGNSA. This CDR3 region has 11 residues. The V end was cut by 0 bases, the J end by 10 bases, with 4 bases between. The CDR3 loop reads CASSLAGEQFF. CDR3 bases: TGTGCCAGCAGCTTAGCGGGCGAGCAGTTCTTC.

The CDR3 reads CASSLGPGSNTEAFF. The CDR3 DNA is TGTGCCAGCAGCTTGGGCCCAGGGTCTAACACTGAAGCTTTCTTT. The chain links TRBV5-5 to TRBJ1-1; D may be TRBD1 (5 bases). Germline CDR1 SGHKS, CDR2 YYEKEE (reference sequence). The CDR3 covers 15 residues. Trimming shortened V by 0 bases and J by 2 bases, and 11 bases separated the two germline ends.

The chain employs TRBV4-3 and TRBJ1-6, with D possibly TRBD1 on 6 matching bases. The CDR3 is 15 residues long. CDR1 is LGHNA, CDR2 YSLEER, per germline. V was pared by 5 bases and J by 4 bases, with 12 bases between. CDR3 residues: CASSEQGSYNSPLHF. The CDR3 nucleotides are TGCGCCAGCAGCGAACAGGGTTCTTATAATTCACCCCTCCACTTT.

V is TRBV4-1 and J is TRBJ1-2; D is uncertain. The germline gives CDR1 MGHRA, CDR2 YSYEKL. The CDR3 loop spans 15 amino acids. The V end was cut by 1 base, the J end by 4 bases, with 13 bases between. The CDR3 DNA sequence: TGCGCCAGCAGCCAAGGGCTGCTCGCGGGCTATGGCTACACCTTC. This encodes CASSQGLLAGYGYTF.

The CDR3 nucleotides read TGCGCCAGCGGTGAGGCTAGCGGGGGGAGATACAATGAGCAGTTCTTC. It yields the protein CASGEASGGRYNEQFF. V is TRBV5-1 and J is TRBJ2-1, with 11 bases lining up with TRBD2. CDR1 and CDR2 (germline): SGHRS, YFSETQ. CDR3 length: 16 amino acids. V gave up 7 bases and J gave up 4 bases; unmatched junction bases: 10.

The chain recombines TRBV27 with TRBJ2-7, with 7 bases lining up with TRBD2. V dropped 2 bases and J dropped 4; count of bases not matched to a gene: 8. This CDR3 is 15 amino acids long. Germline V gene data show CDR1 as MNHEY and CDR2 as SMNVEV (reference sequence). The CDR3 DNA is TGTGCCAGCAGTTTAACGTCAACTAGCGTTTACGAGCAGTACTTC. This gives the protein CASSLTSTSVYEQYF.

This CDR3 is CASRPYRGQGEKLFF. In nucleotides, the CDR3 is TGTGCCAGCAGACCTTACAGGGGGCAGGGGGAAAAACTGTTTTTT. The chain uses TRBV28 and TRBJ1-4, with 9 bases aligning to TRBD1. Germline CDR1 MDHEN, CDR2 SYDVKM. The CDR3 contains 15 residues. The J segment lost 8 bases and the V segment lost 6 bases, leaving 10 bases of the junction unmatched.

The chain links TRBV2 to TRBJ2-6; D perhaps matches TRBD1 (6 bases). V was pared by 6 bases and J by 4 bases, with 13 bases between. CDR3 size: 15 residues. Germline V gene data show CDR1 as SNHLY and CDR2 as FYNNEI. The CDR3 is CASSITGLGANVLTF. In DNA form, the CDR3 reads TGTGCCAGCAGCATAACAGGGCTCGGGGCCAACGTCCTGACTTTC.

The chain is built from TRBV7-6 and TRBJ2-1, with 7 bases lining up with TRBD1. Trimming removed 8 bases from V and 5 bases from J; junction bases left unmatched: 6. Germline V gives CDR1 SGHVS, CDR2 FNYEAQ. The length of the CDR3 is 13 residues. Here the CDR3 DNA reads TGTGCCAGCGCAGACAGGGTAAACAATGAGCAGTTCTTC. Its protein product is CASADRVNNEQFF.

CDR3 sequence reads: CASNRESYQPQHF. CDR3 nucleotide sequence: TGTGCCAGCAACAGGGAGAGCTATCAGCCCCAGCATTTT. J is TRBJ1-5 and V is TRBV6-6; maybe TRBD1 (6 bases). The ends were cut back, 7 bases at V and 5 bases at J, with 12 bases in the middle. The CDR3 has 13 amino acids. Germline assignment: CDR1 MNHNY and CDR2 SVGAGI (reference sequence).

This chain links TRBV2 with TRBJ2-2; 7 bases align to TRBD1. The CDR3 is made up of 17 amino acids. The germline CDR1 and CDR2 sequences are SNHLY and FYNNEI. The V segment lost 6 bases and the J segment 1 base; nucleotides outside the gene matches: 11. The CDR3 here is CASSPRTGPLNTGELFF. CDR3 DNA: TGTGCCAGCAGCCCCAGGACAGGCCCTCTGAACACCGGGGAGCTGTTTTTT.

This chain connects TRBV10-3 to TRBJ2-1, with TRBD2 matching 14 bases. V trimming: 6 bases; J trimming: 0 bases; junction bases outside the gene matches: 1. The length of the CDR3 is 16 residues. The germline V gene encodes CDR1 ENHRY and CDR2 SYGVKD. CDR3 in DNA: TGTGCCATCAGCGGGACTAGCGGGGGCTCCTACAATGAGCAGTTCTTC. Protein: CAISGTSGGSYNEQFF.

CDR3 coding DNA: TGTGCCAGCAGCTTAGGGGGAGTGCGGGCTGCTCAGCCCCAGCATTTT. Amino acid sequence: CASSLGGVRAAQPQHF. The V and J genes are TRBV7-2 and TRBJ1-5; D gene ambiguous. Germline CDR1 is SGHTA and CDR2 is FQGNSA. This CDR3 is built from 16 residues. Trimming removed 1 base from V and 6 bases from J, with 16 bases in between.

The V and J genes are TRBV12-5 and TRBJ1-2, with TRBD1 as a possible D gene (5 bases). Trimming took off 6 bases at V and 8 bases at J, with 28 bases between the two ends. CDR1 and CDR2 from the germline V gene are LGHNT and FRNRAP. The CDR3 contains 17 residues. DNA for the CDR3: TGTGCTAGTGGGAACGGTGACAGTTTTGGTGTATATGGGGGCTACACCTTC. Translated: CASGNGDSFGVYGGYTF.

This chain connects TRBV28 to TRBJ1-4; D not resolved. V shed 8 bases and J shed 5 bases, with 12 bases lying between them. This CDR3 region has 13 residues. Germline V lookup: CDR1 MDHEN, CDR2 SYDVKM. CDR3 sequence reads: CASRLPGNEKLFF. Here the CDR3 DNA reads TGTGCCAGCCGATTGCCGGGGAATGAAAAACTGTTTTTT.

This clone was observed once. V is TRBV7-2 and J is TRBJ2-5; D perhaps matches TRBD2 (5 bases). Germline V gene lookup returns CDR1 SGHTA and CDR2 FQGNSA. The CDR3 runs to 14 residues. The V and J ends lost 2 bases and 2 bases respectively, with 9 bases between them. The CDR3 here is CASSLSGGQETQYF. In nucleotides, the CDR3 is TGTGCCAGCAGCTTAAGCGGCGGGCAAGAGACCCAGTACTTC.

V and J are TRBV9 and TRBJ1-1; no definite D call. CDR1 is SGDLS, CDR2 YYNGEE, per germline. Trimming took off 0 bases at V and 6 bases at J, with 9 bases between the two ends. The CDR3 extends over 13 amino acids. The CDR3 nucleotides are TGTGCCAGCAGCGTAGTTATGGGCGCTGAAGCTTTCTTT. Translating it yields CASSVVMGAEAFF.

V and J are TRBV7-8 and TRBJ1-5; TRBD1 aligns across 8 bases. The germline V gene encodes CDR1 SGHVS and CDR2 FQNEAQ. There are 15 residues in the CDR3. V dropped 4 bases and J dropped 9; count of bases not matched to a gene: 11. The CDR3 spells CASSSTGEARGPQHF. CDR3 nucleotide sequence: TGTGCCAGCAGCTCGACAGGGGAGGCTAGGGGGCCCCAGCATTTT. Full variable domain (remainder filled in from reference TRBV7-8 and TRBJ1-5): GAGVSQSPRYKVAKRGQDVALRCDPISGHVSLFWYQQALGQGPEFLTYFQNEAQLDKSGLPSDRFFAERPEGSVSTLKIQRTQQEDSAVYLCASSSTGEARGPQHFGDGTRLSIL.

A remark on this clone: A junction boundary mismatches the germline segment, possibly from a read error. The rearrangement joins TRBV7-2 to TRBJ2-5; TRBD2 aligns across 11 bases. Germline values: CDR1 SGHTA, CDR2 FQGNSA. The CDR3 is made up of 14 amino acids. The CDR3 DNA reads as TGTGCCAGCAGATTAGCGGGGGGGGCCGGGACCCAGTACTTC. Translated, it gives CASRLAGGAGTQYF.

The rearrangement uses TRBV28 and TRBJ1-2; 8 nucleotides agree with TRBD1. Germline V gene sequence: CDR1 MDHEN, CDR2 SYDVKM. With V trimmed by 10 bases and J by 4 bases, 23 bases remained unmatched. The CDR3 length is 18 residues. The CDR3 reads CATIRPGQANRRAYGYTF. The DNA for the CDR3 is TGTGCCACGATTCGGCCGGGACAGGCCAATCGGCGAGCCTATGGCTACACCTTC.

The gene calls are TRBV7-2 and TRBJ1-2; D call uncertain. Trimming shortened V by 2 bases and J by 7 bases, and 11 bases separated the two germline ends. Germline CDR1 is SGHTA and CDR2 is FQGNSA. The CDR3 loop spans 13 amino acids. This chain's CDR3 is CASSLSDLVGYTF. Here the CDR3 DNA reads TGTGCCAGCAGCTTATCGGACTTAGTTGGCTACACCTTC.